This T cell receptor (beta chain) emerged from a study of cytomegalovirus exposure and HLA in healthy donors (dated by TCRdb to 2017 to 2019). Study-level background: An earlier analysis of 587 of the donors reported 276 Gb of sequence data and 117 million unique TCR beta sequences obtained from about 179 million T cells. An early release that covered some 640 HLA-typed donors contained 250 to 350 gigabases of sequencing data and 70 million to 100 million unique TCR sequences. Of the 300 to 500 genotyped donors, less than 85% were placed in the genetic ancestry cluster associated with self-reported Caucasian donors. The study was designed to test whether signatures of past pathogen exposure could be identified by cataloging public T cell receptors. Using immunosequencing, the study profiled T cell repertoires from roughly 650 subjects and related those repertoires to cytomegalovirus serostatus. Besides the first cohort of roughly 660 subjects, a separate validation cohort made up of roughly 120 different subjects was used. High-throughput TCR immunosequencing, statistical association of individual TCRs with disease status, and machine learning were combined to predict cytomegalovirus infection status. To study patterns of TCR occurrence, a later analysis re-analyzed previously published TCR beta repertoires from 600 to 750 donors and added high-resolution HLA genotyping. Rather than using new phenotypic data, the later analysis identified candidate immune exposures from TCR beta sequences and from how often those sequences occurred across donors. In an earlier analysis of 587 of the donors, high-throughput TCR beta sequencing was used to judge whether each TCR beta V gene segment behaved as functional or pseudogenic. Donor age, sex, ethnicity and CMV serostatus were compiled together with the repertoire data. In a later genetic analysis, genome-wide SNP genotypes for about 65% of the roughly 700 donors were used, and that subset was treated as a discovery cohort. Every repertoire in the discovery cohort had been generated on one and the same sequencing platform. Both class I and class II loci were covered by HLA typing, at four-digit resolution. The number of donors typed differed by locus, with roughly 629-640 for A, B, C, DRB1 and DQB1, around 500 for DQA1, 606 for DPA1, and roughly 450 for DPB1. Roughly five DR-DQ haplotypes were handled as single units for association and clustering because linkage in the cohort was strong. Among several hundred genotyped donors of the cohort, an average of roughly 230,000 unique TCR beta nucleotide sequences was sequenced per donor, of which roughly 17% were non-productive. Overall study results and their limits: Most TCR sequences were seen in very few donors, while some public TCRs were found in many individuals. The classifier was reported to diagnose cytomegalovirus status with high specificity and sensitivity in both the original and validation cohorts. Several of the top co-occurrence clusters appeared to be linked to parvovirus B19, influenza, CMV and Epstein-Barr virus, according to a later analysis. Correlated functional status among segregating V segments might reflect linkage disequilibrium, but an unknown experimental factor could not be ruled out. The sequencing pipeline was judged likely to have produced a cluster of highly shared sequence variants as a technical artifact. In a later analysis, most CMV-associated TCR beta chains were found to appear HLA-restricted, with HLA associations seemingly driven largely by CMV exposure. The only immune exposure information available for the cohort was CMV serostatus. Some IMGT-functional V segments, including TRBV6-2 and TRBV6-3, could not be distinguished by the 87-base-pair reads and were therefore excluded. In this cohort, only TCR beta chains were sequenced, and detectable features were limited by the absence of alpha or paired-chain data. A later analysis found that HLA-associated TCR beta chains were more clonally expanded and had lower generation probabilities than equally common non-associated chains. According to a later analysis, TCR association rates differed among HLA loci, with DRB1 alleles showing the most associated TCRs and HLA-C alleles showing the fewest. Roughly uniform sequencing depth across donors was assumed in presence/absence analyses, although this assumption may not hold. Because counts were too low, some 17 rarely observed V segments, including chromosome 9 orphons, were excluded from the earlier analysis of several hundred of the donors. Compared with the 666-donor mean, donors in an Asian-associated ancestry cluster had fewer N-insertions in productive TCRs, according to a later genetic analysis. When HLA alleles, especially DR and DQ, strongly co-occurred, TCR associations were difficult to assign to individual alleles. HLA typing was unavailable for some donors at each locus, so association tests used only the typed subset. A few of the identified cytomegalovirus-associated TCR beta chains were confirmed in vitro to be specific for cytomegalovirus antigens. According to the authors, the approach could potentially be generalized to other disease states and immunological phenotypes. A further reported finding was that TCR beta sequences accurately predicted the HLA-A and HLA-B alleles for most subjects in the first cohort. Broadly in line with IMGT annotations, most TCR beta V segments showed up in productive rearrangements about 87% or about 30% of the time in an earlier analysis of several hundred of the donors. A total of roughly 160 TCR beta chains were listed by the study as associated with cytomegalovirus. Specific HLA alleles were associated with 15,000 to 20,000 TCR beta sequences at a false discovery rate of 0.05 in a later analysis. In a later genetic analysis, a missense DCLRE1C variant was associated with V-gene and J-gene trimming of TCR beta chains, and the association was replicated in an independent cohort.

The cohort was made up of approximately 670 healthy bone marrow donors. At the time of sampling, every cohort member was nominally healthy, though immune exposures that went unrecorded were likely present. The donor tested CMV seronegative and was one of the 352 seronegative cohort members. Every donor gave a peripheral blood sample, and the peripheral blood mononuclear cells from that sample were used for TCR beta sequencing. The Qiagen DNeasy Blood Extraction Kit was used to extract genomic DNA from the blood cell samples. The library was obtained by the immunoSEQ multiplex PCR assay. For the multiplex PCR, a mixture combining 60 forward primers for TCR Vbeta segments and 13 reverse primers for TCR Jbeta segments was used. The CDR3 region of rearranged TCR beta genes was amplified from genomic DNA by a multiplex PCR assay. Amplified TCR beta libraries were sequenced as 87-base-pair reads on the Illumina HiSeq System. On the authors' methods: A later analysis counted about 80 million unique TCR beta chains across the 550 to 750 repertoires, and 9.5 million to 11 million of these chains were shared by at least two donors. To remove PCR and sequencing errors, raw reads were error-corrected and collapsed into unique sequences using a nearest-neighbor algorithm that merged closely related sequences. Alignment of CDR3 sequences to IMGT reference sequences was used to assign V, D and J gene segments. For a sequence to be retained, a match of at least six nucleotides was required to both a V gene segment and a J gene segment. A rearrangement counted as productive if the CDR3 had no stop codons and remained in frame with V and J, and every other rearrangement counted as non-productive. Following IMGT convention, CDR3 was defined as the stretch from the second conserved V-encoded cysteine to the conserved J-encoded phenylalanine. The earlier analysis of some 540 of the donors excluded any sequence lacking an unambiguous match to a single V gene segment. In an earlier analysis of several hundred of the donors, V segments were called functional above 56.7% productive rearrangements and were called segregating when the between-donor standard deviation exceeded 5%. To diagnose cytomegalovirus status from the catalog of TCR beta chain sequences, a statistical classification framework was built. A later analysis assigned V and J genes by comparing TCR nucleotide sequences with IMGT/GENE-DB human TR gene sequences. In a later analysis, CDR3 sequences and most-parsimonious VDJ recombination scenarios were assigned using the TCRdist pipeline. A later analysis defined each TCR beta chain by its CDR3 amino acid sequence plus V-gene family, and excluded reads lacking a unique V-gene family. As a way to deal with suspected cross-contamination and a sequencing artifact, a later analysis dropped nearly 600 nucleotide sequences that were highly shared and had low generation probability. In a later analysis, a clonal expansion index was calculated for each public chain from normalized within-repertoire ranks of inferred template counts. In a later analysis, generation probabilities were computed using a VDJ recombination model fitted to out-of-frame rearrangements, and the results were checked against IGoR. Hypergeometric tests were used in a later analysis to score TCR-TCR, TCR-HLA and TCR-CMV co-occurrence, with a repertoire-size bias correction applied to the TCR pairs. A later analysis estimated false discovery rates by permuting HLA or CMV assignments 20 times. A later analysis grouped co-occurring TCRs with DBSCAN, adding TCRdist sequence similarity when clustering within HLA-allele-positive subsets. Co-occurrence clustering excluded repertoires with fewer than 30,000 or more than 120,000 public chains, plus five with anomalous nucleotide sharing. TCRdb re-hosts the immuneACCESS table, in-frame sequences only. Its copies lack some clones; in the studies checked, an unresolved V gene accounts for under half of them, and the cause for the rest is not known. The V and J calls and clone size were taken over from that table, and D and trimming were inferred from the DNA. In all, the sample holds just over 150,000 clones, and 84% of those were seen once. The ten largest account for 1.9% of the sample.

This clone has more than one count but fewer than ten. This receptor's antigen is unknown. No much larger clone is present one base from it, and per-base qualities are unavailable. The CDR3 goes from the cysteine to the phenylalanine over 15 residues. The read is trimmed to its CDR3 DNA, 45 bases read in frame from base 1. The germline V gene yields MNHEY for CDR1 and SVGAGI for CDR2. At the junction V is shortened by 5 bases and J by 0 bases; bases outside the gene matches: 5. The TCR comes from a man aged 18 to 30 in good health and CMV-seronegative. The receptor chain draws on TRBV6-5 and TRBJ1-1; 8 middle bases align to TRBD1. The sample taken for sequencing was PBMCs. The CDR3 has the sequence CASSATGALNTEAFF. The DNA reads TGTGCCAGCAGTGCGACAGGGGCTCTGAACACTGAAGCTTTCTTT.